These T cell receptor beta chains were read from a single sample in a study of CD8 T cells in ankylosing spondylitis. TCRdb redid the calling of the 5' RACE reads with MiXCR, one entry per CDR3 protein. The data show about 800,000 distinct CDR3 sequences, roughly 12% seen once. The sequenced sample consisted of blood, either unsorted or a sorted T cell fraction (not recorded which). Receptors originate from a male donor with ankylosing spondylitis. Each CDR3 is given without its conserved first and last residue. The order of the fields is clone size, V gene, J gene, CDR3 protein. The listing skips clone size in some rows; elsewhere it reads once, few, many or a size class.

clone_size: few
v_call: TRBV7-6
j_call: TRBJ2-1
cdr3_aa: ASSSLPSGSNNEQF

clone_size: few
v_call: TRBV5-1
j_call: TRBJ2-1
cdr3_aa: ASSLSDRSYNEQF

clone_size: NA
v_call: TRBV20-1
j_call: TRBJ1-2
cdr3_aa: SAYPSPGGGYGYT

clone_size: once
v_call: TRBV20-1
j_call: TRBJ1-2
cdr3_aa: SARVARGGGYT

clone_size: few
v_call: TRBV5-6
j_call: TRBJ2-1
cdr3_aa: ASSLSSGGAEEQF

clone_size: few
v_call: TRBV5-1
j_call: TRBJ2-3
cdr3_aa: ASSLAQTSTDTQY

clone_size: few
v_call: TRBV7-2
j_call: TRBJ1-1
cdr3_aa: ASRPTPWDTEAF

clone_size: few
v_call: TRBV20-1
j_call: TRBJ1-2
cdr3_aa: SANGDNPYGYT

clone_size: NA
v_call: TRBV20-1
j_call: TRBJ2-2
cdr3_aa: SVAQGGTGELF

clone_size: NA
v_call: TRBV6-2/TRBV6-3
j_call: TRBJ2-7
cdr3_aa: ASSRKLLKDRDYEQY

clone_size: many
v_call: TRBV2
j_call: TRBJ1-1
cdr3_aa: ASTMPPGQGSFLEAF

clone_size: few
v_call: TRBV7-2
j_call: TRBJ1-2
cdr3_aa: ASSLIGEGYGYT

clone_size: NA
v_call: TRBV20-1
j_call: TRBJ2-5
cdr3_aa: SARGTETQY

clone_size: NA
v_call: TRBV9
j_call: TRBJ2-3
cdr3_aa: ASMGQGETDTQY

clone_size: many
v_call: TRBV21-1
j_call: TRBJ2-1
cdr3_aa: ASLRVAGFYNEQF

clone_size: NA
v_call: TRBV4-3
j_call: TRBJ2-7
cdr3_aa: ASSLEGDKDYEQY

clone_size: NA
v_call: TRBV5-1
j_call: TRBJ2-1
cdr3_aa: ASSLFSSGSYNEQF

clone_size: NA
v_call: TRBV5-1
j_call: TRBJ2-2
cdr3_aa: ASSGTGTLTGELF

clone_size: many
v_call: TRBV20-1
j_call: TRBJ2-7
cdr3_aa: SAEVGADYEQY

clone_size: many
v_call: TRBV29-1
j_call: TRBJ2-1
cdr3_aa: SVEFPGQEHRYEQF

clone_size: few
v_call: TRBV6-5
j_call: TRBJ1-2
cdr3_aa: ASSYGAGYGYT

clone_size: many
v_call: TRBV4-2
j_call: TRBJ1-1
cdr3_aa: ASSQGPNTEAF

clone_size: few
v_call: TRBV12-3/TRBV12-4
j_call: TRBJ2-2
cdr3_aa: ASRRSGSGGTNTGELF